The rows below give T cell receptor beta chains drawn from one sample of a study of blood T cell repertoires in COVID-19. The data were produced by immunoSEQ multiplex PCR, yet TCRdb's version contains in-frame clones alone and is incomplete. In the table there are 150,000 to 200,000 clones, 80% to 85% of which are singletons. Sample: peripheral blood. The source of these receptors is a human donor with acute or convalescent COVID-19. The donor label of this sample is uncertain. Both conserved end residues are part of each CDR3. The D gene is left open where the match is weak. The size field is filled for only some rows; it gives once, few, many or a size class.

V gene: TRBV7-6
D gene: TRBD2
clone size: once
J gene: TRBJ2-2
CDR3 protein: CASSLRLAGEGGELFF
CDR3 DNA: TGTGCCAGCAGCCTAAGACTAGCGGGAGAAGGCGGGGAGCTGTTTTTT

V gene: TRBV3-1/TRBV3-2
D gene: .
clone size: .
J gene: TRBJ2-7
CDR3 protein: CASSQTSTYSYEQYF
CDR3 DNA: TGTGCCAGCAGCCAAACCTCGACATACTCCTACGAGCAGTACTTC

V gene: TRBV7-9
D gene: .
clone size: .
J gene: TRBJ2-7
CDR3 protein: CASSSRQEQGFSYEQYF
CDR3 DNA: TGTGCCAGCAGCTCACGCCAAGAACAGGGTTTCTCCTACGAGCAGTACTTC

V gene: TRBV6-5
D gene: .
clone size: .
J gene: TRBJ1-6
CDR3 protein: CACSRQGNSPLHF
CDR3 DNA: TGTGCCTGCTCTCGCCAGGGTAATTCACCCCTCCACTTT

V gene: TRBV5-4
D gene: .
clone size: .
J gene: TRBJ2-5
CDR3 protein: CASSFNREPETQYF
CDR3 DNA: TGTGCCAGCAGCTTTAACAGGGAACCGGAGACCCAGTACTTC

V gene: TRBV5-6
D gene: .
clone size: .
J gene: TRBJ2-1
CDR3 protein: CASSLRAGSYNEQFF
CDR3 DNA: TGTGCCAGCAGCTTACGAGCGGGCTCCTACAATGAGCAGTTCTTC

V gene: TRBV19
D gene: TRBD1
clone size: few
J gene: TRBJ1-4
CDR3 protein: CASSPRQGREKLFF
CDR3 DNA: TGTGCCAGTAGTCCTAGACAGGGCCGGGAAAAACTGTTTTTT

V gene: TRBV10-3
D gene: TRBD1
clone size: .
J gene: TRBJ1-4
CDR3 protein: CAISPGPGTGYEKLFF
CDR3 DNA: TGTGCCATCAGTCCCGGTCCCGGGACAGGGTATGAAAAACTGTTTTTT

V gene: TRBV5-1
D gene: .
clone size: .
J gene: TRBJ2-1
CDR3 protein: CASSLSSRRQSYNEQFF
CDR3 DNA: TGCGCCAGCAGCTTAAGTTCTAGGCGGCAGTCCTACAATGAGCAGTTCTTC

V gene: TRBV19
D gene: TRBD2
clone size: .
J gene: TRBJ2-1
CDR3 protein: CASSIGGGRSHNEQFF
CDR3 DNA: TGTGCCAGTAGTATAGGAGGCGGGAGGTCCCACAATGAGCAGTTCTTC

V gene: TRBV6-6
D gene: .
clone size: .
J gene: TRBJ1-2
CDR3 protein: CASEPGYNYGYTF
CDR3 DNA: TGTGCCAGCGAACCAGGGTACAACTATGGCTACACCTTC